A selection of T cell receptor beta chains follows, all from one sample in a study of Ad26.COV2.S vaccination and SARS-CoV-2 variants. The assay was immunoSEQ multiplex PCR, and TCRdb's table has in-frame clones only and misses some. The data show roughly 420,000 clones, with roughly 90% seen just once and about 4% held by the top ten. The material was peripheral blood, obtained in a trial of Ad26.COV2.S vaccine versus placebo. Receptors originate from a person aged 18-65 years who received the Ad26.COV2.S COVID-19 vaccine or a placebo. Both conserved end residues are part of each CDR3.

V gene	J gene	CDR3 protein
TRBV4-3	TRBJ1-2	CASSQGTGGGYGYTF
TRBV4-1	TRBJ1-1	CASSQVFQTGVRRSWDTEAFF
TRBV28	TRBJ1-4	CASSSPSTNEKLFF
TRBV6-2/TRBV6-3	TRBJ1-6	CASSWDGNSPLHF
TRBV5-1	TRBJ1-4	CASSDGQGYKLFF
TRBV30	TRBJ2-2	CAWSVMATGELFF
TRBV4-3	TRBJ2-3	CASSQVQGQTDTQYF
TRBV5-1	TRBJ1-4	CASSPGRSATNEKLFF
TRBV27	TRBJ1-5	CASSLSLSNQPQHF
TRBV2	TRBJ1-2	CASRIPGVGLSAGGYTF
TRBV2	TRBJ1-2	CATRTGASGTF
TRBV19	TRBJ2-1	CASSIVWGNEQFF
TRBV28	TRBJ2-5	CASSSWGDAETQYF
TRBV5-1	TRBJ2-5	CASSRPGTGEQETQYF
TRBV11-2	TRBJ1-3	CASSLSPGERPGNTIYF
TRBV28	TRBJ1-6	CASSPRAGGSPLHF
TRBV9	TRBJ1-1	CASTNQRDTEAFF
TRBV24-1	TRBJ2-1	CATSDFDGRPYNEQFF
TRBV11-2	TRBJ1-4	CASSLDSMGSEKLFF
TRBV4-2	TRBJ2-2	CASSQDQLGHANTGELFF
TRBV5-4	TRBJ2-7	CASSLVGDYEQYF
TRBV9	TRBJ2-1	CASSGRDRFYNEQFF
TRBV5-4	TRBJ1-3	CASSLVPGNTIYF
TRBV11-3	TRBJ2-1	CASSLMGGQNEQFF
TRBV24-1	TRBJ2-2	CATSDIPPGAKGDTGELFF
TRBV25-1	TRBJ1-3	CASKGGFGNTIYF
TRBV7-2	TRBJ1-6	CASSLRQGTNSPLHF
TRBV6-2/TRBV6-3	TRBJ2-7	CASSPLAGGNEQYF
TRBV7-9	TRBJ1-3	CASSRFPGSGNTIYF
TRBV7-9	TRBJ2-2	CASSLVAPAPNTGELFF
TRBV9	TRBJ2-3	CASSVPSGGVTDTQYF
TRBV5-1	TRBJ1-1	CASSLSVGQLNTEAFF
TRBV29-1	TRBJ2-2	CSATLGALTNTGELFF
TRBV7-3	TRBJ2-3	CASSQRVAGGATDTQYF
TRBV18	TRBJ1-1	CASSPERGQGTEAFF
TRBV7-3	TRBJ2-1	CASSTGLAGANSYNEQFF
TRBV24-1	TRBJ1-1	CATSEGGRNTEAFF
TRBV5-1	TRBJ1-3	CASSFAGQSGNTIYF
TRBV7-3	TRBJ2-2	CASSDGGPGELFF
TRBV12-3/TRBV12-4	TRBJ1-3	CASSLIRGNTIYF
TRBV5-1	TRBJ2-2	CASSWLTSGVDTGELFF
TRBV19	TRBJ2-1	CASSPWTGRSTYNEQFF
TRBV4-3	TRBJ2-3	CASSRHRGLSTDTQYF
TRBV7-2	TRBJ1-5	CASSFGGGQPQHF
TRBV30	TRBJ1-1	CAWKIRGGSTEAFF
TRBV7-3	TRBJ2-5	CASSSDIRETQYF
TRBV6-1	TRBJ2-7	CASSEPFILGGNSGGAEQYF
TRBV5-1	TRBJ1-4	CASSLGGWSTTTNEKLFF
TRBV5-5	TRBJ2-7	CASSPRSGYEQYF